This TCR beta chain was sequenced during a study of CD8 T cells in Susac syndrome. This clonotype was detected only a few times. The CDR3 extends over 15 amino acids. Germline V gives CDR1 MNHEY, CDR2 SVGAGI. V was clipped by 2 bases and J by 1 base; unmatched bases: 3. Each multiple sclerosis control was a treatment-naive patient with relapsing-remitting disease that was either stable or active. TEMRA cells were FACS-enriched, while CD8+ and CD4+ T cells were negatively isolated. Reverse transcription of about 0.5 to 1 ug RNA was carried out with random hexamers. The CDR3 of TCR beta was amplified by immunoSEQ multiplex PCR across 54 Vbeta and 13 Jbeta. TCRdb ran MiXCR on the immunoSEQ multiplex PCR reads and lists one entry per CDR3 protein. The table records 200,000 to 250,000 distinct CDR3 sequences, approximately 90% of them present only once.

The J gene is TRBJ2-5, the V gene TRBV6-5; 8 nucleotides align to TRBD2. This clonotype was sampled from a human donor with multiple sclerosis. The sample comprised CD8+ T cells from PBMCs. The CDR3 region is CASSYGSGIQETQYF. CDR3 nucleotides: TGTGCCAGCAGTTACGGTAGCGGGATCCAAGAGACCCAGTACTTC.